The 6 T cell receptor beta chains given below trace back to one sample, sequenced in a study of OX40 agonist ivuxolimab in advanced cancers. The library was generated by the immunoSEQ multiplex PCR assay. This is the immuneACCESS table as TCRdb keeps it, with only in-frame sequences that have V and J called. A part of the clones is gone; compared with another copy, unresolved V genes explain less than half, and the rest is unexplained. The table for this sample lists 55,000 to 85,000 clones; roughly 90% of them were counted only once. 6% to 8.5% of the sample goes to the ten largest clones. This sample comprised CD4+ or CD8+ T cells sorted from blood, obtained in a trial of the OX40 agonist ivuxolimab. Receptors were obtained from an adult with an advanced solid tumor such as melanoma, head and neck, liver or kidney cancer.

The chain links TRBV2 to TRBJ2-3; no firm D call. CDR1 and CDR2 (germline): SNHLY, FYNNEI. V lost 8 bases and J 3 bases, leaving 6 bases between the germline ends. This CDR3 region has 11 residues. The CDR3 protein is CASVETDTQYF. The CDR3 nucleotides are TGTGCCAGCGTAGAAACAGATACGCAGTATTTT. Full variable domain (missing parts from reference TRBV2 and TRBJ2-3): EPEVTQTPSHQVTQMGQEVILRCVPISNHLYFYWYRQILGQKVEFLVSFYNNEISEKSEIFDDQFSVERPDGSNFTLKIRSTKLEDSAMYFCASVETDTQYFGPGTRLTVL.

This clone is deemed medium-sized. The chain recombines TRBV15 with TRBJ2-7; 8 bases align to TRBD1. With 5 bases clipped from V and 5 bases from J, the junction kept 11 bases outside the gene matches. The CDR3 loop spans 15 amino acids. Germline-derived CDR1 and CDR2 are LNHNV and YYDKDF (reference sequence). CDR3 nucleotides: TGTGCCACCAGCGCCGGGACAGGAAGAATGGACGAGCAGTACTTC. It yields the protein CATSAGTGRMDEQYF.

The genes are TRBV18 and TRBJ1-2; 7 nucleotides line up with TRBD1. The CDR3 has 14 amino acids. The V gene end was trimmed by 3 bases and the J gene end by 2 bases; junction bases not matched to a gene: 3. The germline V gene has CDR1 KGHSH and CDR2 LQKENI. The DNA for the CDR3 is TGTGCCAGCTCACCCCAGGGGGGGAACTATGGCTACACCTTC. Its translation: CASSPQGGNYGYTF.

This clone was found once. The chain has TRBV15 and TRBJ2-6, with TRBD2 as a possible D gene (6 bases). Trimming removed 0 bases from V and 2 bases from J, with 14 bases in between. The germline CDR1 and CDR2 sequences are LNHNV and YYDKDF (reference sequence). CDR3 size: 18 residues. The CDR3 protein is CATSREGTPKPGANVLTF. Here the CDR3 DNA reads TGTGCCACCAGCAGAGAGGGGACTCCCAAACCTGGGGCCAACGTCCTGACTTTC. Full variable domain (outside the CDR3, taken from reference TRBV15 and TRBJ2-6): DAMVIQNPRYQVTQFGKPVTLSCSQTLNHNVMYWYQQKSSQAPKLLFHYYDKDFNNEADTPDNFQSRRPNTSFCFLDIRSPGLGDTAMYLCATSREGTPKPGANVLTFGAGSRLTVL.

This chain connects TRBV13 to TRBJ2-7; D possibly matches TRBD1 or TRBD2 (5 bases each). This CDR3 has 14 amino acids. The germline V gene has CDR1 PRHDT and CDR2 FYEKMQ (reference sequence). The V and J ends lost 5 bases and 5 bases respectively, with 16 bases between them. The CDR3 protein is CASSPRRGDDEQYF. The CDR3 nucleotides read TGTGCCAGCAGCCCTAGGAGAGGGGACGACGAGCAGTACTTC.

Turning to this clone: Mismatch with germline at one junction end may stem from a read error. Within the sample, other DNA sequences also encode this same CDR3. The chain combines TRBV30 with TRBJ1-2; D is unclear. This CDR3 region has 14 residues. Germline CDR1 and CDR2: GTSNPN and SVGIG (reference sequence). This chain's CDR3 is CAWSVLTGTYGYTF. The DNA of the CDR3 is TGTGCCTGGAGTGTATTAACGGGAACCTATGGTTACACCTTC.